The 19 T cell receptor beta chains below were found in one sample sequenced in a study of cytomegalovirus exposure and HLA in healthy donors. Vbeta (60) and Jbeta (13) primers were used in the PCR. Repertoires were generated with immunoSEQ multiplex PCR, while TCRdb's copy carries only in-frame clones and drops some. The sample has more than 100,000 clones, 75% to 80% seen once. Sequencing was done on a sample of PBMCs. All receptors come from a woman aged 25 to 39 in good health and CMV-seropositive.

V gene TRBV18 combines with J gene TRBJ2-5; 12 bases fit TRBD2. This CDR3 has 15 residues. J was trimmed by 2 bases and V by 5 bases; bases with no gene match: 3. Per germline, CDR1 KGHSH and CDR2 LQKENI. The CDR3 reads CASSTLAGGQETQYF. CDR3 nucleotides: TGTGCCAGCTCAACACTAGCGGGGGGACAAGAGACCCAGTACTTC. Drawing the rest from reference TRBV18 and TRBJ2-5, the complete variable domain is NAGVMQNPRHLVRRRGQEARLRCSPMKGHSHVYWYRQLPEEGLKFMVYLQKENIIDESGMPKERFSAEFPKEGPSILRIQQVVRGDSAAYFCASSTLAGGQETQYFGPGTRLLVL.

Only one count was recorded for this clone. This chain connects TRBV5-1 to TRBJ2-1; 9 positions agree with TRBD1. V shed 3 bases and J 6 bases; nucleotides not matched to a gene: 7. The CDR3 has 15 residues. Germline CDR1 SGHRS, CDR2 YFSETQ. CDR3 coding DNA: TGCGCCAGCAGCTGGGGACAGGGAAGATTCAATGAGCAGTTCTTC. This translates into CASSWGQGRFNEQFF.

This clone has a single count. This chain uses TRBV5-1 with TRBJ2-3, with D possibly TRBD2 on 6 matching bases. The CDR3 consists of 16 residues. Trimming removed 0 bases from V and 0 bases from J, with 11 bases in between. Germline CDR1 is SGHRS and CDR2 is YFSETQ. DNA of the CDR3: TGCGCCAGCAGCTTGGGGTTAGCGGATAGCACAGATACGCAGTATTTT. Residues: CASSLGLADSTDTQYF.

V is TRBV10-2 and J is TRBJ2-7; tentatively, D is TRBD2 (8 bases). Germline CDR1 and CDR2: WSHSY and SAAADI. CDR3 length: 14 residues. V lost 5 bases and J 6 bases, leaving 17 bases between the germline ends. The chain's CDR3 is CASSPREGAGEQYF. As DNA, the CDR3 is TGCGCCAGCAGTCCACGGGAGGGGGCCGGCGAGCAGTACTTC.

This clone turned up a few times. The genes are TRBV9 and TRBJ2-3; 7 bases fit TRBD1. Trimming cost V 4 bases and J 6 bases; bases outside gene matches: 8. The CDR3 loop spans 14 amino acids. Germline V CDR1 and CDR2: SGDLS, YYNGEE. Here the CDR3 reads CASSSKGAEDTQYF. The CDR3 nucleotides read TGTGCCAGCAGCTCAAAGGGGGCGGAGGATACGCAGTATTTT.

V is TRBV5-1 and J is TRBJ2-1; possible D gene TRBD1, 6 bases. The germline V gene has CDR1 SGHRS and CDR2 YFSETQ. Trimming shortened V by 0 bases and J by 7 bases, and 11 bases separated the two germline ends. The CDR3 has 14 amino acids. CDR3 loop: CASSLGQGWNEQFF. As DNA, the CDR3 is TGCGCCAGCAGCTTGGGTCAGGGGTGGAATGAGCAGTTCTTC. The whole variable domain, filled in from reference TRBV5-1 and TRBJ2-1, reads KAGVTQTPRYLIKTRGQQVTLSCSPISGHRSVSWYQQTPGQGLQFLFEYFSETQRNKGNFPGRFSGRQFSNSRSEMNVSTLELGDSALYLCASSLGQGWNEQFFGPGTRLTVL.

The CDR3 DNA follows: TGTGCCAGCAGTCCGAACGGGGAGGCCACAGATACGCAGTATTTT. Encoded protein: CASSPNGEATDTQYF. V usage is TRBV7-2 and J usage is TRBJ2-3, with D perhaps matching TRBD2 (6 bases). Trimming removed 6 bases from V and 2 bases from J, with 15 bases in between. The CDR3 has 15 residues. Germline V CDR1 and CDR2: SGHTA, FQGNSA.

For the CDR3, the DNA is TGTGCCAGCAGCTCCACTAGCGGGGGGAGCTCCTACAATGAGCAGTTCTTC. Encoded protein: CASSSTSGGSSYNEQFF. V is TRBV7-7 and J is TRBJ2-1; 12 bases line up with TRBD2. CDR1 and CDR2 from the germline V gene are SSHAT and FNYEAQ (reference sequence). This CDR3 has 17 residues. J lost 0 bases, V lost 4 bases, and 4 bases had no gene match.

V is TRBV28 and J is TRBJ1-2; perhaps TRBD1 as D (6 bases). Between the trimmed V and J ends, which lost 2 bases and 4 bases, there was a span of 11 bases. This CDR3 is built from 14 residues. Germline CDR1 and CDR2: MDHEN and SYDVKM. The CDR3 region is CASSLQGPPYGYTF. DNA for the CDR3: TGTGCCAGCAGTTTACAGGGGCCCCCCTATGGCTACACCTTC.

A note on this clone: Mismatch with germline at one junction end may stem from a read error. This chain uses TRBV7-3 with TRBJ2-7, with 8 bases identical to TRBD1. This CDR3 has 14 residues. In germline, CDR1 is SGHTA, CDR2 FQGTGA. CDR3 sequence reads: CASSLQGNRGELYF. As DNA, the CDR3 is TGTGCCAGCAGCTTACAGGGGAACAGGGGGGAGCTGTACTTC.

This clone was recorded only once. The chain combines TRBV7-9 with TRBJ1-1; 9 nucleotides align to TRBD1. This CDR3 region has 14 residues. Germline assignment: CDR1 SEHNR and CDR2 FQNEAQ (reference sequence). Losses at the gene ends were 5 bases for V and 5 bases for J; bases not matched to a gene: 6. The CDR3 sequence: CASSLGTGRTEAFF. The CDR3 region has the DNA TGTGCCAGCAGCCTCGGGACAGGGAGGACTGAAGCTTTCTTT. Together with reference TRBV7-9 and TRBJ1-1, the CDR3 gives the full variable domain: DTGVSQNPRHKITKRGQNVTFRCDPISEHNRLYWYRQTLGQGPEFLTYFQNEAQLEKSRLLSDRFSAERPKGSFSTLEIQRTEQGDSAMYLCASSLGTGRTEAFFGQGTRLTVV.

V and J are TRBV5-6 and TRBJ2-6; perhaps TRBD2 as D (5 bases). Trimming left V 3 bases short and J 4 bases short, with 14 bases between. CDR1 is SGHDT, CDR2 YYEEEE, per germline. This CDR3 spans 16 amino acids. As DNA, the CDR3 is TGTGCCAGCAGCTCGCTCGGGGTGCGCGGGGCCAACGTCCTGACTTTC. This gives the protein CASSSLGVRGANVLTF.

V and J are TRBV5-8 and TRBJ1-2; tentative D call: TRBD1 (5 bases). This CDR3 has 12 amino acids. The germline gives CDR1 SGHTS, CDR2 YDEGEE. Trimming took off 0 bases at V and 8 bases at J, with 8 bases between the two ends. CDR3 in amino acids: CASSLDAGGYTF. The CDR3, as DNA: TGTGCCAGCAGCTTGGATGCAGGGGGCTACACCTTC. Based on the CDR3 plus reference TRBV5-8 and TRBJ1-2, the full variable domain is EAGVTQSPTHLIKTRGQQATLRCSPISGHTSVYWYQQALGLGLQFLLWYDEGEERNRGNFPPRFSGRQFPNYSSELNVNALELEDSALYLCASSLDAGGYTFGSGTRLTVV.

This clone has just a few counts. This chain connects TRBV7-8 to TRBJ1-4; D may be TRBD1 (5 bases). Germline V lookup: CDR1 SGHVS, CDR2 FQNEAQ. V was clipped by 5 bases and J by 15 bases, with 16 bases between them. The CDR3 totals 12 residues. CDR3 sequence (DNA): TGTGCCAGCAGCCCCCAGGGTTTTGAGATGTTTTTT. Its protein is CASSPQGFEMFF.

The V gene is TRBV9, the J gene TRBJ2-2; D remains ambiguous. Trimming left V 3 bases short and J 4 bases short, with 10 bases between. Germline V gene sequence: CDR1 SGDLS, CDR2 YYNGEE. The CDR3 runs 14 residues. CDR3 nucleotide sequence: TGTGCCAGCAGCGCCCAGTTTGGCACCGGGGAGCTGTTTTTT. Encoded protein: CASSAQFGTGELFF.

This clone showed up just once. The CDR3 nucleotides read TGTGCCAGCACCTCAACTAGCGGGGGGTTTACAGATACGCAGTATTTT. Translating it yields CASTSTSGGFTDTQYF. The rearrangement links TRBV27 to TRBJ2-3, with 12 bases lining up with TRBD2. CDR1 and CDR2 from the germline V gene are MNHEY and SMNVEV (reference sequence). Trimming at V came to 7 bases and at J to 3 bases, leaving 8 bases not matched to a gene. CDR3 length: 16 amino acids.

The chain links TRBV23-1 to TRBJ2-7; TRBD1 matches at 8 bases. TRBV23-1 is assigned to the ORF class and has an uncertain function. V trimming: 4 bases; J trimming: 4 bases; junction bases outside the gene matches: 9. This CDR3 comprises 15 residues. In nucleotides, the CDR3 is TGCGCCAGCAGTCCCTTCCGGGACAGGTTTTACGAGCAGTACTTC. This sequence encodes CASSPFRDRFYEQYF.

The rearrangement links TRBV11-2 to TRBJ1-4; the match to TRBD1 covers 7 bases. Looked up from germline, CDR1 is SGHAT and CDR2 is FQNNGV. The CDR3 loop spans 17 amino acids. The J segment lost 3 bases and the V segment lost 10 bases, leaving 17 bases of the junction unmatched. DNA for the CDR3: TGTGCCATTTCGAGAGGGGGACAGCGGAGTCCTAATGAAAAACTGTTTTTT. It codes for CAISRGGQRSPNEKLFF.

This clone was detected only once. This chain joins TRBV7-2 and TRBJ2-5; TRBD1 might be the D (6 bases). The CDR3 length is 14 residues. Per germline, CDR1 SGHTA and CDR2 FQGNSA. V shed 5 bases and J shed 2 bases, with 12 bases lying between them. Here the CDR3 reads CASSRGTTQETQYF. CDR3 sequence (DNA): TGTGCCAGCAGCAGGGGGACCACACAAGAGACCCAGTACTTC.